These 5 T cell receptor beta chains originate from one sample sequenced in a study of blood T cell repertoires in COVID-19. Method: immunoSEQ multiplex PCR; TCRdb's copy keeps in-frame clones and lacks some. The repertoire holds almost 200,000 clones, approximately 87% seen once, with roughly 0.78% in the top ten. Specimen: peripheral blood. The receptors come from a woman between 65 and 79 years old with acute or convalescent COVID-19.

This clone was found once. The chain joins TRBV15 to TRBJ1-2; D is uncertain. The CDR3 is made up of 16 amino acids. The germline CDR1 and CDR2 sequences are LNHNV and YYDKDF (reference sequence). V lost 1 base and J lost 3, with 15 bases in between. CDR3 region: CATSRVSTASYYGYTF. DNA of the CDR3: TGTGCCACCAGCAGAGTATCGACGGCTAGCTACTATGGCTACACCTTC.

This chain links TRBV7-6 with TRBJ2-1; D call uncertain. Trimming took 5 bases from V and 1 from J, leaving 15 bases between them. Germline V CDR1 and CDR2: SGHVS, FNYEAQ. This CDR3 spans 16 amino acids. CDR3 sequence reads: CASSPRTVESYNEQFF. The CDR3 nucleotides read TGTGCCAGCAGCCCGAGAACAGTAGAATCCTACAATGAGCAGTTCTTC. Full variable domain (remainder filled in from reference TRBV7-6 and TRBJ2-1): GAGVSQSPRYKVTKRGQDVALRCDPISGHVSLYWYRQALGQGPEFLTYFNYEAQQDKSGLPNDRFSAERPEGSISTLTIQRTEQRDSAMYRCASSPRTVESYNEQFFGPGTRLTVL.

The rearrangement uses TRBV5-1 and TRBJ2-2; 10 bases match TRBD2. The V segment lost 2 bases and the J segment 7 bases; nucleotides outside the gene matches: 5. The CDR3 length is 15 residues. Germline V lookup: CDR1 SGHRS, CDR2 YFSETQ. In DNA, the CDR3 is TGCGCCAGCAGCTTCCCTAGCGGGGGAGGCGGGGAGCTGTTTTTT. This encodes CASSFPSGGGGELFF.

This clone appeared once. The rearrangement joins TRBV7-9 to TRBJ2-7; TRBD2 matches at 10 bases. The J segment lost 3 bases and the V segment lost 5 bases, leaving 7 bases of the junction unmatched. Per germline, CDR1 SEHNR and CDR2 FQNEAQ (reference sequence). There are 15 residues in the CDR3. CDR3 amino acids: CASSLIAGGGYEQYF. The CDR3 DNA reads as TGTGCCAGCAGCCTAATAGCGGGGGGCGGCTACGAGCAGTACTTC.

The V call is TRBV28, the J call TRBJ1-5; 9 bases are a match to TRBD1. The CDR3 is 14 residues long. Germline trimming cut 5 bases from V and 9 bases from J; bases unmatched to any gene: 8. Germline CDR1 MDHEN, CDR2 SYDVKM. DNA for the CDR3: TGTGCCAGCAGTGGGGACAGGGCCGGGAGGCCCCAGCATTTT. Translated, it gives CASSGDRAGRPQHF.